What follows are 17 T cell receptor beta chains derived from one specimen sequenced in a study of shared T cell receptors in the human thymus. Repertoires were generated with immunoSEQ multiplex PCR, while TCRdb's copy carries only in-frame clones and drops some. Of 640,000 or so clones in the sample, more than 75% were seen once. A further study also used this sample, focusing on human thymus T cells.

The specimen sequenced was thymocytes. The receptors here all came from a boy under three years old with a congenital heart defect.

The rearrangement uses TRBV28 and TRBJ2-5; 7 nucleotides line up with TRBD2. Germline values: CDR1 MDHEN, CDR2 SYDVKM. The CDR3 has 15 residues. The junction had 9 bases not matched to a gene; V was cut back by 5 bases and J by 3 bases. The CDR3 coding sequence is TGTGCCAGCAGTCCAGCGGGGACTACGAAAGAGACCCAGTACTTC. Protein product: CASSPAGTTKETQYF.

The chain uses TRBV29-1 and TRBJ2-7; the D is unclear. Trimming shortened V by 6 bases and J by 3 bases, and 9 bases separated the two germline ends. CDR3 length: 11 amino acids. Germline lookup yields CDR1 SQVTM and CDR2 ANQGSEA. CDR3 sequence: CSVRLYYEQYF. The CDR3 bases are TGCAGCGTCAGGCTCTACTACGAGCAGTACTTC.

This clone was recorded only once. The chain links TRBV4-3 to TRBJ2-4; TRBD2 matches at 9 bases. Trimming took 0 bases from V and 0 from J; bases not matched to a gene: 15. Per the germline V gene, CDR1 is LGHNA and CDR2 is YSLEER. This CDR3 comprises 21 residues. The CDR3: CASSQDSSLAGRPLAKNIQYF. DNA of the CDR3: TGCGCCAGCAGCCAAGATTCCTCTCTAGCGGGGCGACCCCTAGCCAAAAACATTCAGTACTTC.

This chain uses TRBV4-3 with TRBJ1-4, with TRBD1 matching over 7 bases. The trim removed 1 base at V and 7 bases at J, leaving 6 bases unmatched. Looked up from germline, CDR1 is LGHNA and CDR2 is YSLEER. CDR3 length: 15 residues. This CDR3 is CASSQGTGDGEKLFF. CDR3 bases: TGCGCCAGCAGCCAAGGAACAGGGGATGGTGAAAAACTGTTTTTT.

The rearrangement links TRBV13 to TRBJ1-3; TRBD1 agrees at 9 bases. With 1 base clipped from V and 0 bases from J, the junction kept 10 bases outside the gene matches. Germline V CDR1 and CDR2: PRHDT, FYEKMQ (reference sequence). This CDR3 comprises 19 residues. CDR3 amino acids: CASSLVGTGRTVSGNTIYF. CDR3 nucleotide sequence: TGTGCCAGCAGCTTAGTAGGGACAGGGCGAACGGTCTCTGGAAACACCATATATTTT.

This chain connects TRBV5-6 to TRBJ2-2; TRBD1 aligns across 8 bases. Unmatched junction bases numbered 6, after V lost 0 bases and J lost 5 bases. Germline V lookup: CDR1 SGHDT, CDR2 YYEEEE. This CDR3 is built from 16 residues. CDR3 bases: TGTGCCAGCAGCTTGGGGGTCAGGGGGCAAACCGGGGAGCTGTTTTTT. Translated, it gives CASSLGVRGQTGELFF.

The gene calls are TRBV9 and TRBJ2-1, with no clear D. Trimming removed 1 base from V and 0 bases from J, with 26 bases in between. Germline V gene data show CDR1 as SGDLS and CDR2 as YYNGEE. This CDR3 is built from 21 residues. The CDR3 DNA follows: TGTGCCAGCAGCGTAAATCACGAGGTGTGGCCCGTGATTCGCTCCTACAATGAGCAGTTCTTC. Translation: CASSVNHEVWPVIRSYNEQFF.

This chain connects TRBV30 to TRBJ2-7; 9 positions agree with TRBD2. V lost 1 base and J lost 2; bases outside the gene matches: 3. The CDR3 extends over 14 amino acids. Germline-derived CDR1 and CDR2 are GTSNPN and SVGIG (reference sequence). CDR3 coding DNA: TGTGCCTGGAGTGCTATAGCGGGAGCCTACGAGCAGTACTTC. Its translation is CAWSAIAGAYEQYF.

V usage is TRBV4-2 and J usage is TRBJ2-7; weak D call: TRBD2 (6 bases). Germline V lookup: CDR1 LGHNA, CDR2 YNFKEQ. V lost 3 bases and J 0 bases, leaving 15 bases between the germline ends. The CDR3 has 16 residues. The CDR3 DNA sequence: TGTGCCAGCAGCCAGCGACTAGGTGGGACCTCCTACGAGCAGTACTTC. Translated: CASSQRLGGTSYEQYF.

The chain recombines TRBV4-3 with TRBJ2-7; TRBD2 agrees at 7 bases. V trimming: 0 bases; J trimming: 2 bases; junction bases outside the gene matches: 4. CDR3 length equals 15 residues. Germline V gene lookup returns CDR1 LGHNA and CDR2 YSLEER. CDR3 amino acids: CASSQDREGPYEQYF. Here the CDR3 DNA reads TGCGCCAGCAGCCAAGATAGGGAGGGTCCCTACGAGCAGTACTTC.

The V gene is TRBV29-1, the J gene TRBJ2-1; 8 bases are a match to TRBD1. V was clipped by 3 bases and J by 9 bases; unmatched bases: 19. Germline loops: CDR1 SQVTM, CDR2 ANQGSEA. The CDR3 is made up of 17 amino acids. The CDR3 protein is CSVDFLPGGRVFGEQFF. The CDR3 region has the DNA TGCAGCGTTGATTTCCTCCCAGGGGGCAGAGTATTTGGTGAGCAGTTCTTC.

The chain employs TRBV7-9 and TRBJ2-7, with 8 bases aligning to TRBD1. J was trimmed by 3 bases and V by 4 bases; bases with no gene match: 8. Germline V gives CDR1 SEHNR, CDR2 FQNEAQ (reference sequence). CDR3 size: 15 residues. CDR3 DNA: TGTGCCAGCAGCTACCGGACAGGGAGCGACTACGAGCAGTACTTC. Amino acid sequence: CASSYRTGSDYEQYF.

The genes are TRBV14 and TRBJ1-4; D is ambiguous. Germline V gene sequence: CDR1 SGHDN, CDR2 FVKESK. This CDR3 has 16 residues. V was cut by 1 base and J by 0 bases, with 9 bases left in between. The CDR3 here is CASSQVSTATNEKLFF. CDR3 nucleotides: TGTGCCAGCAGCCAAGTGTCCACAGCAACTAATGAAAAACTGTTTTTT.

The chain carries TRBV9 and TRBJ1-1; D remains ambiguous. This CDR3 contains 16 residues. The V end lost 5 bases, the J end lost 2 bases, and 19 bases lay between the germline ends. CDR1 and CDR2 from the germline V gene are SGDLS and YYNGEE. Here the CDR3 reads CASRSAAGEGNTEAFF. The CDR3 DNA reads TGTGCCAGCAGGTCCGCGGCAGGCGAGGGTAACACTGAAGCTTTCTTT.

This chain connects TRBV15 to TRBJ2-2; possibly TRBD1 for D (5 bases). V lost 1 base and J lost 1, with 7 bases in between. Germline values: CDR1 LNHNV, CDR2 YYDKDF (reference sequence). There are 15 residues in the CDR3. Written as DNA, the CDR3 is TGTGCCACCAGCAGAGTAGACAGGAACACCGGGGAGCTGTTTTTT. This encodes CATSRVDRNTGELFF.

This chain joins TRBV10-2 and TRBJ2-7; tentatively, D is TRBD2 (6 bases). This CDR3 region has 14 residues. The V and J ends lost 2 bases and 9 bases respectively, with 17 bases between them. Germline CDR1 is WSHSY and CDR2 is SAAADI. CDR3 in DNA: TGCGCCAGCAGTGAGCCCAGGCTCTCTAGCGCGCAGTACTTC. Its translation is CASSEPRLSSAQYF.

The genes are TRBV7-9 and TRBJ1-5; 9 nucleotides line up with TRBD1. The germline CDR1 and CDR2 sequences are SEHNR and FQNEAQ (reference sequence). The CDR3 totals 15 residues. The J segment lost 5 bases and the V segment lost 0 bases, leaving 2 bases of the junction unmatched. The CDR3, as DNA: TGTGCCAGCAGCTTAGCCACAGGGGGCGATCAGCCCCAGCATTTT. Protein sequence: CASSLATGGDQPQHF.